One T cell receptor beta chain is described in this entry. There are 15 residues in the CDR3. Deletions cut 2 bases from V and 5 bases from J, with 12 bases between. Germline assignment: CDR1 SGHVS and CDR2 FQNEAQ. This specimen comes from a study of CD8+CD57+ T cells in acquired aplastic anemia. The TCR beta profiling, which covered VDJ combination and CDR3 sequence, was carried out using genomic DNA as the template. TCRdb called the reads again in MiXCR, with one record for every CDR3 protein. The table lists 400,000 to 500,000 distinct CDR3 sequences, roughly 68% of them singletons. The gene calls are TRBV7-8 and TRBJ1-4; TRBD1 might be the D (6 bases). Sequences were obtained from sorted CD4+, CD8+, or CD8+CD57+ T cells (not recorded which) from PBMCs. The source is a human donor in good health, serving as a control. The CDR3 bases are TGTGCCAGCAGCTTAAGTACAGGGCAGAATGAAAAACTGTTTTTT. As protein: CASSLSTGQNEKLFF.